These 16 T cell receptor beta chains originate from one sample sequenced in a study of control samples from healthy donors and cancer patients (dated by TCRdb to the early 2020s). Receptor libraries were prepared by the immunoSEQ multiplex PCR assay. The table comes from immuneACCESS by way of TCRdb, which keeps in-frame sequences with V and J called. Part of the clones is missing from these tables; in studies checked, under half for an unresolved V gene and the rest for unknown reasons. Present in this sample are some 200,000 clones, around 94% of which were seen just once. The ten largest clonotypes hold approximately 1.5% of the sample. Sample: blood. These receptors were obtained from a man between 50 and 59 years old in good health.

J is TRBJ1-2 and V is TRBV5-6; 12 nucleotides align to TRBD1. The CDR3 contains 16 residues. The V gene end was trimmed by 2 bases and the J gene end by 2 bases; junction bases not matched to a gene: 4. CDR1 and CDR2 (germline): SGHDT, YYEEEE. CDR3 bases: TGTGCCAGCAGCTTAGGGACAGGGGGCCGCAACTATGGCTACACCTTC. Its protein product is CASSLGTGGRNYGYTF.

Concerning this clone: Other DNA sequences from this sample encode an identical CDR3 as well. The rearrangement uses TRBV9 and TRBJ1-3, with D tentatively TRBD1 (5 bases). This CDR3 has 14 residues. The V end was cut by 0 bases, the J end by 3 bases, with 7 bases between. CDR1 and CDR2 (germline): SGDLS, YYNGEE. The CDR3: CASSVAGDGNTIYF. The DNA for the CDR3 is TGTGCCAGCAGCGTAGCGGGGGATGGAAACACCATATATTTT.

This clone occurred once. The CDR3 nucleotides read TGTGCCAGCAGCTCACGGGACTTCCCGGGACAGCCCCAGCATTTT. It codes for CASSSRDFPGQPQHF. The chain employs TRBV7-2 and TRBJ1-5, with a tentative D call TRBD1 (5 bases). Germline CDR1 and CDR2: SGHTA and FQGNSA. With 4 bases removed from V and 7 bases from J, the gap between germline ends came to 17 bases. The CDR3 length is 15 residues.

The chain uses TRBV11-1 and TRBJ1-1; a weak D match, TRBD1 (6 bases). Germline-derived CDR1 and CDR2 are SGHAT and FQDESV (reference sequence). Trimming left V 7 bases short and J 1 base short, with 13 bases between. The CDR3 sequence is 14 residues long. CDR3 protein: CASTARGQNTEAFF. The DNA of the CDR3 is TGTGCCAGCACCGCACGGGGACAGAACACTGAAGCTTTCTTT.

The V gene is TRBV2, the J gene TRBJ2-5; 7 positions match TRBD2. Germline-derived CDR1 and CDR2 are SNHLY and FYNNEI. The CDR3 spans 15 residues. Trimming at V came to 8 bases and at J to 6 bases, leaving 15 bases not matched to a gene. The CDR3 DNA follows: TGTGCCAGCTGGGGGGGGAGCACCGGGATTCAGACCCAGTACTTC. This translates into CASWGGSTGIQTQYF.

The chain has TRBV5-5 and TRBJ1-5, with D perhaps matching TRBD1 (5 bases). The CDR3 is made up of 14 amino acids. Between the trimmed V and J ends, which lost 4 bases and 7 bases, there was a span of 15 bases. CDR1 is SGHKS and CDR2 is YYEKEE in the germline V gene (reference sequence). The CDR3 loop reads CASSVWGVGQPQHF. The DNA for the CDR3 is TGTGCCAGCAGCGTTTGGGGGGTCGGACAGCCCCAGCATTTT.

DNA for the CDR3: TGCAGCGTTGTGGCCGGGGGAACAGATACGCAGTATTTT. It specifies CSVVAGGTDTQYF. V usage is TRBV29-1 and J usage is TRBJ2-3; maybe TRBD2 (6 bases). V was pared by 4 bases and J by 3 bases, with 11 bases between. Germline values: CDR1 SQVTM, CDR2 ANQGSEA. CDR3 size: 13 residues.

This chain joins TRBV28 and TRBJ2-1; D unclear. Germline values: CDR1 MDHEN, CDR2 SYDVKM. This CDR3 region has 13 residues. The V and J ends lost 5 bases and 4 bases respectively, with 9 bases between them. The CDR3 here is CASSPSEYNEQFF. CDR3 nucleotide sequence: TGTGCCAGCAGTCCGAGTGAATACAATGAGCAGTTCTTC.

The chain joins TRBV5-1 to TRBJ2-1, with 7 bases aligning to TRBD1. V lost 5 bases to trimming and J lost 7 bases; unmatched junction nucleotides: 9. The CDR3 has 14 amino acids. Germline V gives CDR1 SGHRS, CDR2 YFSETQ. The CDR3 region is CASSRGQAGNEQFF. CDR3 nucleotide sequence: TGCGCCAGCAGTCGAGGACAGGCAGGTAATGAGCAGTTCTTC.

The genes are TRBV5-1 and TRBJ1-4; D is uncertain. There are 17 residues in the CDR3. Germline values: CDR1 SGHRS, CDR2 YFSETQ. The V gene lost 0 bases and the J gene lost 0 bases, with 12 bases spanning the gap. CDR3 DNA: TGCGCCAGCAGCTTGGATAGAGCCCATGCAACTAATGAAAAACTGTTTTTT. Amino acid sequence: CASSLDRAHATNEKLFF.

This clone has only a few counts. The genes are TRBV6-5 and TRBJ2-6; D call uncertain. Germline values: CDR1 MNHEY, CDR2 SVGAGI. CDR3 length: 14 residues. V lost 10 bases and J 2 bases, leaving 12 bases between the germline ends. In DNA, the CDR3 is TGTGCCACCTTGACCGTAGCTGGGGCCAACGTCCTGACTTTC. Translating it yields CATLTVAGANVLTF.

This chain uses TRBV23-1 with TRBJ2-7; no reliable D call. TRBV23-1 is filed as an ORF, its function uncertain. The CDR3 has 12 residues. The V gene lost 4 bases and the J gene lost 4 bases, with 8 bases spanning the gap. The CDR3 sequence: CASSRPRYEQYF. CDR3 sequence (DNA): TGCGCCAGCAGTCGGCCGCGATACGAGCAGTACTTC.

For the CDR3, the DNA is TGCGCCAGCAGCCACACGGGACGGCTTGGGGATACGCAGTATTTT. It specifies CASSHTGRLGDTQYF. V gene TRBV4-1 combines with J gene TRBJ2-3; D may be TRBD1 or TRBD2 (5 bases each). V lost 3 bases and J lost 6, with 16 bases in between. The CDR3 has 15 amino acids. Germline values: CDR1 MGHRA, CDR2 YSYEKL.

The chain has TRBV10-3 and TRBJ2-2, with a weak D call TRBD1 (6 bases). The germline V gene encodes CDR1 ENHRY and CDR2 SYGVKD. Trimming shortened V by 11 bases and J by 4 bases, and 14 bases separated the two germline ends. This CDR3 is built from 13 residues. CDR3 in DNA: TGTGCCTCGGACCCAGGGGTCACCGGGGAGCTGTTTTTT. Amino acids: CASDPGVTGELFF.

This clone was seen a single time. The chain recombines TRBV12-5 with TRBJ2-3; D uncertain. This CDR3 has 16 amino acids. Germline values: CDR1 LGHNT, CDR2 FRNRAP. V was shortened by 7 bases and J by 2 bases, with 19 bases between the two germline ends. DNA for the CDR3: TGTGCTAGTGCCCCCGTTTTTTACCCGACCACAGATACGCAGTATTTT. Translated, it gives CASAPVFYPTTDTQYF.

This clone was detected only once. This chain joins TRBV5-1 and TRBJ2-7; D is undetermined. This CDR3 contains 14 residues. CDR1 and CDR2 from the germline V gene are SGHRS and YFSETQ. V lost 0 bases and J lost 1, with 8 bases in between. The CDR3 reads CASSLDRGSYEQYF. The CDR3 DNA reads as TGCGCCAGCAGCTTGGACAGAGGTTCCTACGAGCAGTACTTC. The full variable domain, its missing parts supplied by reference TRBV5-1 and TRBJ2-7, is KAGVTQTPRYLIKTRGQQVTLSCSPISGHRSVSWYQQTPGQGLQFLFEYFSETQRNKGNFPGRFSGRQFSNSRSEMNVSTLELGDSALYLCASSLDRGSYEQYFGPGTRLTVT.